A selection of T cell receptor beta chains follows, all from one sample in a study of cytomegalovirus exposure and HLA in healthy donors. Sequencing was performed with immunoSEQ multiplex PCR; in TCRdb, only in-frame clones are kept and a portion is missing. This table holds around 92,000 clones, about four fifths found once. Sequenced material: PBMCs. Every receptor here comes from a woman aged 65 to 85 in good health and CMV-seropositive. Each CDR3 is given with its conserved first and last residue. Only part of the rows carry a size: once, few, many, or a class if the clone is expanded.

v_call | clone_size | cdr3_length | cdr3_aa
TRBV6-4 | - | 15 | CASSERGGNTGELFF
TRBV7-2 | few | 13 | CASSHGLAGGQYF
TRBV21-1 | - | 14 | CASRKTGQGSPLHF
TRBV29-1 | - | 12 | CSATLGSYEQYF
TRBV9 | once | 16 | CASSVVPSGNTGELFF
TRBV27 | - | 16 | CASSKRTGTETYEQYF
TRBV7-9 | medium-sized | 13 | CASSPPSTYEQYF
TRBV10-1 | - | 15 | CASSGGLAGSYEQYF
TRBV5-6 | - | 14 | CASSGVNRFPEAFF
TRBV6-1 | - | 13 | CASTGGANEKLFF
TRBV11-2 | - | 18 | CASSNPGGGRAGKYEQYF
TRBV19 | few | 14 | CASSRPGDNQPQHF
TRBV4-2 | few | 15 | CASSLEANPRETQYF
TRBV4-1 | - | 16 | CASSQDEGGVLGGYTF
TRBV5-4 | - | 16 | CASSVQGRGNTGELFF
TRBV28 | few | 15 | CASSRFAGLRVEAFF
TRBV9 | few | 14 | CASSAPGTGHGYTF
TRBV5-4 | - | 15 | CASSLKGRPLDTQYF
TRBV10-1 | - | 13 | CASSGGQVSTQYF
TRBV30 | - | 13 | CAWTGDPNYGYTF
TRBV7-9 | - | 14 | CASSPEATGYEQYF
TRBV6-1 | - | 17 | CASSARGTSSGANVLTF
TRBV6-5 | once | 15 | CASRPLAGIQETQYF
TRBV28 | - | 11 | CASSVRETQYF
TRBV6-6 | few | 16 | CASSYLTGGTNTEAFF
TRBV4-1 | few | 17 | CASSQAVAGVVTGELFF
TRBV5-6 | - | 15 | CASSFLGRTTGELFF
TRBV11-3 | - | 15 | CASSFAGGNTGELFF
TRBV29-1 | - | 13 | CSVQGRFNYEQYF
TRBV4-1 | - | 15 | CASSHPGQMYNEQFF
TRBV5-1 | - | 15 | CASSLEGTSVETQYF
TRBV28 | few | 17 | CASSTSSSGVNTGELFF
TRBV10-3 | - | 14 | CAISVVAGVDEQYF
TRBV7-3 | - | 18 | CASSPTSGGARRTDTQYF
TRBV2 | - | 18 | CASPGRGLAGGASYEQYF
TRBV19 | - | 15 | CASSTSGTGNTEAFF
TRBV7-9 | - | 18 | CASSFFQLAGGPLETQYF
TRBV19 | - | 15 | CASRSSTGGTDTQYF
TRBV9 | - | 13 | CASSVSLREAQYF
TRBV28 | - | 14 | CASSLPRVEEKLFF
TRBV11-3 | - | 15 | CASSLYDSPGNTIYF
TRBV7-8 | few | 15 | CASSKIAGQGIARFF
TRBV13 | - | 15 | CASSRGRNGDSPLHF
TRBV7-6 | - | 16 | CASSLRGSGNTGELFF
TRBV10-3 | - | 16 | CAISDSGRERAYEQYF
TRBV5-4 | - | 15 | CASSPDRSRWGEQYF
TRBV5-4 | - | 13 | CASSLAPSDTQYF
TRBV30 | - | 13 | CAWAGQLNTEAFF
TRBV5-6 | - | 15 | CASSPEGRTVIEQYF
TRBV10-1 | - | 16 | CASSENVRAGPYEQYF
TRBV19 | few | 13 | CASSIGQGYGYTF
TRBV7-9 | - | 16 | CASSHGGVRYQETQYF
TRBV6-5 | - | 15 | CASSLFAGGSYEQYF
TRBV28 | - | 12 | CASSLALYEQYF
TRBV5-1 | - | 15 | CASSLQGQNTGELFF
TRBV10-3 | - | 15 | CAVAPGDSFGNTIYF
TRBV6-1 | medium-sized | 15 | CASSEQGRGGNTIYF
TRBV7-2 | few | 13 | CASSITTPAEAFF